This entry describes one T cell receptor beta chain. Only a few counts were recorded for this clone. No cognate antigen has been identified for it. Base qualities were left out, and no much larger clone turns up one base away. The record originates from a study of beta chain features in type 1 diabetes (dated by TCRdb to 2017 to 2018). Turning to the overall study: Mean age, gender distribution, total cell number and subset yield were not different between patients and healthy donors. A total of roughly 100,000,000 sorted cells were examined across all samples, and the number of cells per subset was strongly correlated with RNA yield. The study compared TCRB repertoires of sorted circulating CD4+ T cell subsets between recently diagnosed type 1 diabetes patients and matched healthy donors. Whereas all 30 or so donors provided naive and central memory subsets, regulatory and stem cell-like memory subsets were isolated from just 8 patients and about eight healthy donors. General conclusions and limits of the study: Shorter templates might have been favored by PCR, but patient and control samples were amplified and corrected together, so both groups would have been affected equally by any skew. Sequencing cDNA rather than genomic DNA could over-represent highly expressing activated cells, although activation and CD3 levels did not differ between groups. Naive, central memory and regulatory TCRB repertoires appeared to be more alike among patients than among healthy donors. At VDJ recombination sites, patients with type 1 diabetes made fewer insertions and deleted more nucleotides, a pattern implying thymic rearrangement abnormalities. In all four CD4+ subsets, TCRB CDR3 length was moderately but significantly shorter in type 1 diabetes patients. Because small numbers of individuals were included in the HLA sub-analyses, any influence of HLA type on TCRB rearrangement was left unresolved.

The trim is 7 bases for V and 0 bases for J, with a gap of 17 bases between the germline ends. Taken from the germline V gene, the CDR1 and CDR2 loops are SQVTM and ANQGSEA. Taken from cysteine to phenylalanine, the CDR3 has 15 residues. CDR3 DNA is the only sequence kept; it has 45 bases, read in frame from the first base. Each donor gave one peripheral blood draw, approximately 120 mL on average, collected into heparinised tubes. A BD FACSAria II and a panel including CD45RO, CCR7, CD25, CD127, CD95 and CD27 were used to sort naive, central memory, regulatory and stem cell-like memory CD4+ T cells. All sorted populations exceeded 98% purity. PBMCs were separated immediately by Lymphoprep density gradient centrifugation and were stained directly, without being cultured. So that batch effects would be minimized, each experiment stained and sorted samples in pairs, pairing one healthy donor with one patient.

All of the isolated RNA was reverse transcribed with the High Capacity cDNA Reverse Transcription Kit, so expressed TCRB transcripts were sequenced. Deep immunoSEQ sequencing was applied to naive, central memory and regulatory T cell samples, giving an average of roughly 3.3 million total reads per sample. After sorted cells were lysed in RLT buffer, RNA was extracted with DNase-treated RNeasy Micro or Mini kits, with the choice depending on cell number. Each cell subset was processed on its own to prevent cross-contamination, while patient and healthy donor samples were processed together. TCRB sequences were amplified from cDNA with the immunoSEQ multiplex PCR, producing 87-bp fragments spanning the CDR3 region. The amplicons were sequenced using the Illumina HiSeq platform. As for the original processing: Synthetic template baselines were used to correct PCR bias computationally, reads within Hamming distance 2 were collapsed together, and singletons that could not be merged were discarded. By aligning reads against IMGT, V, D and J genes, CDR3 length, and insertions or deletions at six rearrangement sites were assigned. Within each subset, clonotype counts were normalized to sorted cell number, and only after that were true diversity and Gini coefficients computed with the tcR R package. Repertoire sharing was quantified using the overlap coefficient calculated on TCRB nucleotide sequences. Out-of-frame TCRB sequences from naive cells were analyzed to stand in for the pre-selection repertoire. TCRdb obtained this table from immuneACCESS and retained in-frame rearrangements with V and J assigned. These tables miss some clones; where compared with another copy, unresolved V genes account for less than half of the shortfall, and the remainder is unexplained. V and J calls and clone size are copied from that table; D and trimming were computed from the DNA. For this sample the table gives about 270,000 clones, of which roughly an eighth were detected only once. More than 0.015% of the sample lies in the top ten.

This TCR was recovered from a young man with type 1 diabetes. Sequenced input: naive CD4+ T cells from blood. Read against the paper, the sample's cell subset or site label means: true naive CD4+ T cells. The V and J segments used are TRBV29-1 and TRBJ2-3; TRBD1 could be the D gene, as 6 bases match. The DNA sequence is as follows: TGCAGCGACTCACCGGGCGGACAGAGCACAGATACGCAGTATTTT. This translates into CSDSPGGQSTDTQYF.